What follows are 28 T cell receptor beta chains derived from one specimen sequenced in a study of cytomegalovirus exposure and HLA in healthy donors. In the PCR, 60 Vbeta and 13 Jbeta primers were used. The table came from immunoSEQ multiplex PCR; TCRdb's copy has only in-frame clones and leaves some out. The table gives approximately 110,000 clones; the top ten clones make up approximately 2.6% of it. The specimen sequenced was PBMCs. The receptors shown here come from a man aged 25-45 years in good health and CMV-seronegative.

This sequence joins TRBV5-4 and TRBJ2-2; 8 bases are shared with TRBD2. The CDR3 runs 15 residues. With 4 bases clipped from V and 1 base from J, the junction kept 3 bases outside the gene matches. The germline gives CDR1 SGHNT, CDR2 YYREEE (reference sequence). CDR3 sequence (DNA): TGTGCCAGCAGCCCCGCGGGAGGGAACACCGGGGAGCTGTTTTTT. The encoded protein is CASSPAGGNTGELFF.

This chain joins TRBV5-1 and TRBJ1-1, with 9 nucleotides matching TRBD1. The V and J ends lost 0 bases and 5 bases, in that order; junction bases with no gene match: 5. CDR1 is SGHRS and CDR2 is YFSETQ in the germline V gene. This CDR3 comprises 15 residues. CDR3 in DNA: TGCGCCAGCAGCTTGGGTGGGACAGGGAGTACTGAAGCTTTCTTT. This encodes CASSLGGTGSTEAFF.

The V call is TRBV28, the J call TRBJ2-7, with D maybe TRBD2 (7 bases). Trimming pared 4 bases from V and 0 bases from J, leaving 13 bases between. Germline assignment: CDR1 MDHEN and CDR2 SYDVKM. The CDR3 is 15 amino acids. The CDR3 DNA sequence: TGTGCCAGCAGTTCCTTTGCGGGGGCCTCCTACGAGCAGTACTTC. It is translated as CASSSFAGASYEQYF.

The V and J genes are TRBV2 and TRBJ2-5; TRBD1 is a possible D gene (5 bases). Germline loops: CDR1 SNHLY, CDR2 FYNNEI. The V gene lost 3 bases and the J gene lost 1 base, with 9 bases spanning the gap. This CDR3 spans 14 amino acids. Here the CDR3 reads CASSEVTGQETQYF. CDR3 bases: TGTGCCAGCAGTGAGGTTACAGGCCAAGAGACCCAGTACTTC.

The chain is built from TRBV28 and TRBJ2-5, with D unresolved. Germline CDR1 reads MDHEN; CDR2 reads SYDVKM. V lost 5 bases and J lost 0, with 10 bases in between. The CDR3 totals 14 residues. CDR3 region: CASSPPPDQETQYF. The CDR3, as DNA: TGTGCCAGCAGTCCCCCCCCCGACCAAGAGACCCAGTACTTC.

The rearrangement joins TRBV25-1 to TRBJ1-5, with a possible D match to TRBD1 (6 bases). There are 15 residues in the CDR3. CDR1 is MGHDK and CDR2 is SYGVNS in the germline V gene. V lost 11 bases, J lost 0 bases, and 17 bases lay in between. DNA of the CDR3: TGTGCCGGACCGACAGGAATCTATAGCAATCAGCCCCAGCATTTT. This encodes CAGPTGIYSNQPQHF.

The chain combines TRBV4-2 with TRBJ1-1; D remains unclear. The V gene's germline CDR1 is LGHNA and CDR2 YNFKEQ. The CDR3 length is 13 residues. Trimming pared 1 base from V and 1 base from J, leaving 4 bases between. The DNA of the CDR3 is TGTGCCAGCAGCCAAGTTCAGAACACTGAAGCTTTCTTT. Translated: CASSQVQNTEAFF.

Here the CDR3 DNA reads TGTGCCAGCAGCCCCGTTGTCGACTACGAGCAGTACTTC. It yields the protein CASSPVVDYEQYF. This sequence joins TRBV5-4 and TRBJ2-5; D call uncertain. The assigned J gene may be wrong: the sequence end matches TRBJ2-7 better. The germline V gene has CDR1 SGHNT and CDR2 YYREEE (reference sequence). The length of the CDR3 is 13 residues.

The CDR3 here is CSVERGLNEQFF. In nucleotides, the CDR3 is TGCAGCGTTGAAAGGGGGCTGAATGAGCAGTTCTTC. This sequence joins TRBV29-1 and TRBJ2-1; TRBD1 aligns across 7 bases. Germline V gene lookup returns CDR1 SQVTM and CDR2 ANQGSEA. V lost 2 bases and J lost 7; bases outside the gene matches: 2. The CDR3 totals 12 residues.

In nucleotides, the CDR3 is TGTGCCAGCAGTCCCCGGGACAGGGTAAGGAGGGGGCAGTTCTTC. Protein product: CASSPRDRVRRGQFF. The gene calls are TRBV28 and TRBJ2-1; the match to TRBD1 covers 9 bases. This CDR3 has 15 residues. V lost 5 bases and J lost 12; bases outside the gene matches: 14. CDR1 is MDHEN, CDR2 SYDVKM, per germline. Filled out from reference TRBV28 and TRBJ2-1, the complete variable domain reads DVKVTQSSRYLVKRTGEKVFLECVQDMDHENMFWYRQDPGLGLRLIYFSYDVKMKEKGDIPEGYSVSREKKERFSLILESASTNQTSMYLCASSPRDRVRRGQFFGPGTRLTVL.

V is TRBV27 and J is TRBJ2-7, with 14 bases matching TRBD2. CDR1 MNHEY and CDR2 SMNVEV come from the germline V gene (reference sequence). V gave up 7 bases and J gave up 6 bases; unmatched junction bases: 5. CDR3 size: 14 residues. The CDR3: CASTATSGRVEQYF. The CDR3 DNA reads TGTGCCAGCACCGCGACTAGCGGGAGGGTCGAGCAGTACTTC.

This chain joins TRBV18 and TRBJ1-5; possibly TRBD1 for D (5 bases). Deletions cut 3 bases from V and 7 bases from J, with 22 bases between. Germline loops: CDR1 KGHSH, CDR2 LQKENI. The CDR3 consists of 17 residues. The CDR3 protein is CASSPLGGGIAGQPQHF. The CDR3 region has the DNA TGTGCCAGCTCACCTCTGGGGGGGGGAATCGCGGGACAGCCCCAGCATTTT.

The chain joins TRBV5-8 to TRBJ2-2; maybe TRBD1 (5 bases). Germline V gives CDR1 SGHTS, CDR2 YDEGEE. Trimming pared 4 bases from V and 6 bases from J, leaving 16 bases between. The CDR3 runs to 15 residues. The CDR3 spells CASSPRVRVAGELFF. The CDR3 nucleotides read TGTGCCAGCAGCCCCAGAGTCAGGGTGGCCGGGGAGCTGTTTTTT.

The chain is built from TRBV6-5 and TRBJ2-2; 9 bases are shared with TRBD2. V lost 6 bases to trimming and J lost 4 bases; unmatched junction nucleotides: 6. CDR3 length: 15 amino acids. CDR1 and CDR2 (germline): MNHEY, SVGAGI. The CDR3 region has the DNA TGTGCCAGCAGCCGTAGCGGGAGCGGCACCGGGGAGCTGTTTTTT. This translates into CASSRSGSGTGELFF.

The V gene is TRBV30, the J gene TRBJ1-2; D unclear. V was shortened by 2 bases and J by 4 bases, with 14 bases between the two germline ends. The CDR3 is made up of 14 amino acids. Germline V gene data show CDR1 as GTSNPN and CDR2 as SVGIG (reference sequence). The CDR3 DNA reads TGTGCCTGGAGTTCTGACGGGAGTACCTATGGCTACACCTTC. It codes for CAWSSDGSTYGYTF.

The chain carries TRBV30 and TRBJ2-1, with TRBD2 identical over 10 bases. The CDR3 has 15 amino acids. J lost 9 bases, V lost 4 bases, and 12 bases had no gene match. Germline assignment: CDR1 GTSNPN and CDR2 SVGIG (reference sequence). The CDR3 region has the DNA TGTGCCTGGATATCAGCGGGAGGGCCGGGTGGTGAGCAGTTCTTC. Amino acids: CAWISAGGPGGEQFF.

CDR3 residues: CASSYVLAGGWETQYF. In nucleotides, the CDR3 is TGTGCCAGCAGTTACGTGCTAGCGGGAGGTTGGGAGACCCAGTACTTC. This chain links TRBV6-6 with TRBJ2-5; 11 bases are a match to TRBD2. Germline-derived CDR1 and CDR2 are MNHNY and SVGAGI (reference sequence). V was pared by 2 bases and J by 5 bases, with 7 bases of the junction left unmatched. The CDR3 is 16 amino acids.

The gene calls are TRBV6-1 and TRBJ1-5, with unresolved D. The germline gives CDR1 MNHNS, CDR2 SASEGT. This CDR3 has 14 amino acids. V lost 10 bases to trimming and J lost 7 bases, with 20 bases between them. In DNA form, the CDR3 reads TGTGCCACTCATGGGGAGATGGGCTCCCAGCCCCAGCATTTT. Amino acids: CATHGEMGSQPQHF.

The chain employs TRBV5-1 and TRBJ2-3, with a tentative D call TRBD2 (5 bases). Between the trimmed V and J ends, which lost 0 bases and 0 bases, there was a span of 14 bases. The CDR3 sequence is 17 residues long. Germline V CDR1 and CDR2: SGHRS, YFSETQ. This CDR3 reads CASSLEPSGTSTDTQYF. The CDR3 DNA follows: TGCGCCAGCAGCTTGGAGCCGAGCGGAACTAGCACAGATACGCAGTATTTT.

The rearrangement uses TRBV18 and TRBJ1-6; D is ambiguous. V shed 2 bases and J shed 8 bases, with 7 bases lying between them. CDR1 KGHSH and CDR2 LQKENI come from the germline V gene. This CDR3 comprises 13 residues. Written as DNA, the CDR3 is TGTGCCAGCTCACCAGGGGAGGATTCACCCCTCCACTTT. It is translated as CASSPGEDSPLHF. Variable domain in full (rest from reference TRBV18 and TRBJ1-6): NAGVMQNPRHLVRRRGQEARLRCSPMKGHSHVYWYRQLPEEGLKFMVYLQKENIIDESGMPKERFSAEFPKEGPSILRIQQVVRGDSAAYFCASSPGEDSPLHFGNGTRLTVT.

This chain joins TRBV14 and TRBJ1-1; D unresolved. This CDR3 has 12 amino acids. The ends were cut back, 3 bases at V and 8 bases at J, with 10 bases in the middle. The germline gives CDR1 SGHDN, CDR2 FVKESK. Here the CDR3 reads CASSQIPNEAFF. The CDR3 nucleotides are TGTGCCAGCAGCCAGATACCTAACGAAGCTTTCTTT.

The chain has TRBV18 and TRBJ1-4; possible D gene TRBD1, 5 bases. The CDR3 runs to 17 residues. V lost 4 bases to trimming and J lost 0 bases, with 15 bases between them. The germline gives CDR1 KGHSH, CDR2 LQKENI. CDR3 DNA: TGTGCCAGCTCACTATTACCCCCGGGGGCAACTAATGAAAAACTGTTTTTT. It codes for CASSLLPPGATNEKLFF.

This rearrangement joins TRBV5-1 to TRBJ2-3; TRBD2 matches 10 bases. J was trimmed by 2 bases and V by 6 bases; bases with no gene match: 3. Germline CDR1 is SGHRS and CDR2 is YFSETQ. CDR3 length equals 14 residues. Here the CDR3 reads CASTLAGDTDTQYF. In nucleotides, the CDR3 is TGCGCCAGCACCCTAGCGGGAGACACAGATACGCAGTATTTT.

This chain links TRBV5-4 with TRBJ2-2; 7 bases map to TRBD2. Trimming removed 4 bases from V and 0 bases from J; junction bases left unmatched: 6. This CDR3 has 16 residues. Germline assignment: CDR1 SGHNT and CDR2 YYREEE (reference sequence). CDR3 in amino acids: CASSPRGGSNTGELFF. As DNA, the CDR3 is TGTGCCAGCAGCCCCCGGGGAGGGTCGAACACCGGGGAGCTGTTTTTT.

This sequence joins TRBV7-9 and TRBJ2-7; D possibly corresponds to TRBD2 (5 bases). The CDR3 length is 14 residues. CDR1 SEHNR and CDR2 FQNEAQ come from the germline V gene (reference sequence). V shed 5 bases and J shed 3 bases, with 14 bases lying between them. Here the CDR3 reads CASSVDGNRYEQYF. The CDR3 nucleotides read TGTGCCAGCAGCGTAGACGGGAATCGCTACGAGCAGTACTTC.

V and J are TRBV9 and TRBJ2-1; D gene ambiguous. Germline CDR1 SGDLS, CDR2 YYNGEE. The CDR3 consists of 14 residues. The V gene lost 1 base and the J gene lost 4 bases, with 9 bases spanning the gap. CDR3 DNA sequence: TGTGCCAGCAGCGTAACGTCCGGGTACAATGAGCAGTTCTTC. Amino acid sequence: CASSVTSGYNEQFF. Looking up the rest from reference TRBV9 and TRBJ2-1 gives the full variable domain: DSGVTQTPKHLITATGQRVTLRCSPRSGDLSVYWYQQSLDQGLQFLIQYYNGEERAKGNILERFSAQQFPDLHSELNLSSLELGDSALYFCASSVTSGYNEQFFGPGTRLTVL.

V usage is TRBV5-6 and J usage is TRBJ2-7; D might be TRBD1 (6 bases). V lost 5 bases and J 3 bases, leaving 18 bases between the germline ends. The CDR3 is 15 amino acids. The germline V gene encodes CDR1 SGHDT and CDR2 YYEEEE. This CDR3 reads CASRRRTARNYEQYF. Here the CDR3 DNA reads TGTGCCAGCAGACGGCGGACAGCTCGAAACTACGAGCAGTACTTC.

A remark on this clone: Other DNA sequences within the sample encode an identical CDR3. The chain links TRBV7-9 to TRBJ2-5; a possible D gene is TRBD1 (6 bases). CDR1 and CDR2 from the germline V gene are SEHNR and FQNEAQ (reference sequence). There are 14 residues in the CDR3. Trimming took 8 bases from V and 3 from J, leaving 16 bases between them. The CDR3 spells CASGTTGPEETQYF. As DNA, the CDR3 is TGTGCCAGCGGTACCACAGGGCCAGAAGAGACCCAGTACTTC.